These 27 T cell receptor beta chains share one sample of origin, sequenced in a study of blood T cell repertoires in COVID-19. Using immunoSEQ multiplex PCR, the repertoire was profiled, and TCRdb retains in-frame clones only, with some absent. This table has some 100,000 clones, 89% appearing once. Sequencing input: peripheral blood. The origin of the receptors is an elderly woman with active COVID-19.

The DNA for the CDR3 is TGTGCCAGCTCGCTCCTAGCGGGAGGGCCTGGGGAGACCCAGTACTTC. As protein: CASSLLAGGPGETQYF. The chain is built from TRBV18 and TRBJ2-5; 12 bases match TRBD2. After removal of 6 bases from V and 5 bases from J, the junction contained 10 bases not matched to a gene. Germline assignment: CDR1 KGHSH and CDR2 LQKENI. CDR3 length equals 16 residues.

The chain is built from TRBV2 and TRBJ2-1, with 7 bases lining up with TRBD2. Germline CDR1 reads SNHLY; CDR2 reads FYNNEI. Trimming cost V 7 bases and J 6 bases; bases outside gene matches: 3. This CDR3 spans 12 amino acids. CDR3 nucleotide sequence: TGTGCCAGCAACAGACTAGCCAATGAGCAGTTCTTC. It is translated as CASNRLANEQFF.

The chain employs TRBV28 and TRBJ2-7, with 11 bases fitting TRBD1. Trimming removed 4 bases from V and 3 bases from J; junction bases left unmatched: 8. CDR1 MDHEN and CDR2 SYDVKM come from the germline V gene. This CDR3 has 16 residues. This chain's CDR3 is CASSSRTGGAIYEQYF. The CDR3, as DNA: TGTGCCAGCAGTTCCCGGACAGGGGGCGCAATCTACGAGCAGTACTTC.

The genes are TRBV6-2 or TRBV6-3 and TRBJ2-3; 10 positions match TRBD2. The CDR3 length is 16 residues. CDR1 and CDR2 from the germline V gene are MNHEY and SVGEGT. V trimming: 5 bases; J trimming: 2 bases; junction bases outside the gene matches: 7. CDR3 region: CASSKRTSGFTDTQYF. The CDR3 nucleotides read TGTGCCAGCAGTAAAAGGACTAGCGGCTTCACAGATACGCAGTATTTT.

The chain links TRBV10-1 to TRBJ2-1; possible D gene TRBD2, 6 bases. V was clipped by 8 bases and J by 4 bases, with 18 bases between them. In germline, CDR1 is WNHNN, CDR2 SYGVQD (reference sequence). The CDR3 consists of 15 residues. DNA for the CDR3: TGCGCCAGCCAATCCCCCGGGACTGATTACAATGAGCAGTTCTTC. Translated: CASQSPGTDYNEQFF.

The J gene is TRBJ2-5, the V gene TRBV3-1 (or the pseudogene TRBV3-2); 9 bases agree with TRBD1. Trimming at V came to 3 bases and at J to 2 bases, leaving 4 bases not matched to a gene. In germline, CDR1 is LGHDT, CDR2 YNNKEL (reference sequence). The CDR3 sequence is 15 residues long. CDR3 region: CASSHPGTGQETQYF. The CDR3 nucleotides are TGTGCCAGCAGCCACCCCGGGACAGGGCAAGAGACCCAGTACTTC.

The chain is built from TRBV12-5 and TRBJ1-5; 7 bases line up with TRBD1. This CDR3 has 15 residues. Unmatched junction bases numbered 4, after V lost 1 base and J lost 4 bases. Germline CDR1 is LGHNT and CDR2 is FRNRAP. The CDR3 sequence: CASGLAWGQNQPQHF. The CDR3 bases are TGTGCTAGTGGTTTGGCTTGGGGACAGAATCAGCCCCAGCATTTT.

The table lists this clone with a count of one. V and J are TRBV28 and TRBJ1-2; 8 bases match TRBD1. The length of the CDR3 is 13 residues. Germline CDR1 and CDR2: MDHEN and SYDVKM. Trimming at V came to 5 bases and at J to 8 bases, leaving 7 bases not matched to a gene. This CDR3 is CASSRGQGFGYTF. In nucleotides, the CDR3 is TGTGCCAGCAGTCGTGGACAGGGTTTCGGCTACACCTTC.

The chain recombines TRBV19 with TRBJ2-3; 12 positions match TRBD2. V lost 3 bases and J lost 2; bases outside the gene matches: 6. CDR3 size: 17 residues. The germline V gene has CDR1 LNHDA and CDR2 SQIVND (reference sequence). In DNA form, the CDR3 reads TGTGCCAGTAGTATCCCCGGACTAGCGGGATTCACAGATACGCAGTATTTT. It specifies CASSIPGLAGFTDTQYF.

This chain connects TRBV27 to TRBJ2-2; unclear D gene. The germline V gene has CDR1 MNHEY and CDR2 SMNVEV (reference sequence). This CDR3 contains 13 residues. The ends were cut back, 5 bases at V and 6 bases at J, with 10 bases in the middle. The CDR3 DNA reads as TGTGCCAGCAGTCCCCCCCTAGCCGGGGAGCTGTTTTTT. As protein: CASSPPLAGELFF.

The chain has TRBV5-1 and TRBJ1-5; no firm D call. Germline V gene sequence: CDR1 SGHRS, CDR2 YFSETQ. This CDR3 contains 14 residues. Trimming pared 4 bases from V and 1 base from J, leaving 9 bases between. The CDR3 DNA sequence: TGCGCCAGCAGCGAGAGAGGGAGCAATCAGCCCCAGCATTTT. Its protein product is CASSERGSNQPQHF.

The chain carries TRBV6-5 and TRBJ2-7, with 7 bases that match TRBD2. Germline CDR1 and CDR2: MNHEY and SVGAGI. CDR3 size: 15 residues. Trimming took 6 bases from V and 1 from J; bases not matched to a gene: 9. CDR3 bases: TGTGCCAGCAGCCCGGGGGGTCCTGGGTCCTACGAGCAGTACTTC. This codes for CASSPGGPGSYEQYF.

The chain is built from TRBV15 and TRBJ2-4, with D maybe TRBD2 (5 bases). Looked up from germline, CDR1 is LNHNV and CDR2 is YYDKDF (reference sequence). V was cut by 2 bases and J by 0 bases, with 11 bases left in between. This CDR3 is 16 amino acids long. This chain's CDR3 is CATSRLEAAAKNIQYF. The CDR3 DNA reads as TGTGCCACCAGCAGATTGGAGGCGGCAGCCAAAAACATTCAGTACTTC.

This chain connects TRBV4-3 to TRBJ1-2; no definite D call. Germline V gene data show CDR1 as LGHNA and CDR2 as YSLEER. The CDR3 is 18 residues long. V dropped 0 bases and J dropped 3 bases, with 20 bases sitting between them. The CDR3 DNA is TGCGCCAGCAGCCAAGATCCGGGTGGCAGGCGGGCGGACTATGGCTACACCTTC. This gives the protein CASSQDPGGRRADYGYTF.

CDR3 nucleotides: TGTGCCAGCATCGACAGGGTGGAGACCCAGTACTTC. Protein: CASIDRVETQYF. The V call is TRBV21-1, the J call TRBJ2-5; the table's D call, TRBD1, has no DNA check behind it. TRBV21-1 is noted as a pseudogene. The CDR3 runs 12 residues.

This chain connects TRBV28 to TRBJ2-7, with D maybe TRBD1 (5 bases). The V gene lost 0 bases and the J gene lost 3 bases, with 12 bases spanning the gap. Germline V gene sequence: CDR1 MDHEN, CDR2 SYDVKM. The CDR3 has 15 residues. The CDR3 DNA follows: TGTGCCAGCAGTTTATGGGCGCAGGGTGGCTACGAGCAGTACTTC. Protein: CASSLWAQGGYEQYF.

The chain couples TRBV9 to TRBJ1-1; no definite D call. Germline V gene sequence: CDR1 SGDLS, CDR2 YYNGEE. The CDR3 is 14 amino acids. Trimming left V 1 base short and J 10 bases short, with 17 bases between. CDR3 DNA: TGTGCCAGCAGCGTACTTATAGGAGATATGGGAGCTTTCTTT. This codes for CASSVLIGDMGAFF.

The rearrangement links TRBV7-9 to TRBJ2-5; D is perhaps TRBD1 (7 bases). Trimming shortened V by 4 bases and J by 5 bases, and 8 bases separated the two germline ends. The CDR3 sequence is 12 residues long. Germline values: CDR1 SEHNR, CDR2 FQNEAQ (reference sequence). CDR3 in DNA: TGTGCCAGCAGCTCAGGGGGGGAGACCCAGTACTTC. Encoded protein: CASSSGGETQYF.

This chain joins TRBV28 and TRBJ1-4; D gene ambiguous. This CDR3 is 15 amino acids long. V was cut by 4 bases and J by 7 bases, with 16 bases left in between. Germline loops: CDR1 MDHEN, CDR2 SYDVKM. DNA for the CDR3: TGTGCCAGCAGTTCATCCGGGATTCGGGGTGAAAAACTGTTTTTT. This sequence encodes CASSSSGIRGEKLFF.

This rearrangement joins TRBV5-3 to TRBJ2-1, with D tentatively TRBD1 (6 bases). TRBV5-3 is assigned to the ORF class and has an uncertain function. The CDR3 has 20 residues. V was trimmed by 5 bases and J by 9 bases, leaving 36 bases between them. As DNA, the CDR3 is TGTGCCAGAAGGGGGGCAGACCGATCCCCAAGGCTAGTAGGTAAGGGTGAGCAGTTCTTC. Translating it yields CARRGADRSPRLVGKGEQFF.

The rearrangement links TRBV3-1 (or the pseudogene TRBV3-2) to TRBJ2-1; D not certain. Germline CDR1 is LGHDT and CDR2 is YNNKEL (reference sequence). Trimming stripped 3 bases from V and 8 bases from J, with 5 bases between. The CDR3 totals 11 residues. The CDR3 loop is CASSHVDEQFF. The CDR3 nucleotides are TGTGCCAGCAGCCATGTCGATGAGCAGTTCTTC.

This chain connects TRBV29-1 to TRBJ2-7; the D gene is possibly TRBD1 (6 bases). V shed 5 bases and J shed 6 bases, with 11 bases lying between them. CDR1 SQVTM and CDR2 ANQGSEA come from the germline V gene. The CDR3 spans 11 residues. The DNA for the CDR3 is TGCAGCGTTAACAGGGTAGGCGAGCAGTACTTC. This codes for CSVNRVGEQYF.

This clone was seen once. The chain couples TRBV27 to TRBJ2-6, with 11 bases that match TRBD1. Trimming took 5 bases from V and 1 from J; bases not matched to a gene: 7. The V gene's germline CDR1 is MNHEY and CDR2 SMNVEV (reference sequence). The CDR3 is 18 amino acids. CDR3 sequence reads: CASSLIGTGGSGANVLTF. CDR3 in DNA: TGTGCCAGCAGTCTGATAGGGACAGGGGGTTCTGGGGCCAACGTCCTGACTTTC.

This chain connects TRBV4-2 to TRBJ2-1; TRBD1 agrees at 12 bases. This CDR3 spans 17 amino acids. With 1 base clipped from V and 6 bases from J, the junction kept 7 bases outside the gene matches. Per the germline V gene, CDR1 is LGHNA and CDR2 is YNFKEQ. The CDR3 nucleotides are TGTGCCAGCAGCCAAGGGGCGGGACAGGGGGCGCTCAATGAGCAGTTCTTC. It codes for CASSQGAGQGALNEQFF.

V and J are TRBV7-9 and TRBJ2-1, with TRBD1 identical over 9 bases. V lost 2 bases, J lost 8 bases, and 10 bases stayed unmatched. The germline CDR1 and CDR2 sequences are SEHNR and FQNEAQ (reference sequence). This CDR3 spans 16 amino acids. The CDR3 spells CASSLIRGQGGDEQFF. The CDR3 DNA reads TGTGCCAGCAGCTTAATCCGGGGACAGGGAGGCGATGAGCAGTTCTTC.

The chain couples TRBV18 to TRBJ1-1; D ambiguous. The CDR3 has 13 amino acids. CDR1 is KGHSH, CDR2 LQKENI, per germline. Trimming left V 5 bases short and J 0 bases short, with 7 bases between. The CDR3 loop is CASSFSVNTEAFF. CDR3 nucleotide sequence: TGTGCCAGCTCATTCAGTGTGAACACTGAAGCTTTCTTT. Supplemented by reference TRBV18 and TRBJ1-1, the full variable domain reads NAGVMQNPRHLVRRRGQEARLRCSPMKGHSHVYWYRQLPEEGLKFMVYLQKENIIDESGMPKERFSAEFPKEGPSILRIQQVVRGDSAAYFCASSFSVNTEAFFGQGTRLTVV.

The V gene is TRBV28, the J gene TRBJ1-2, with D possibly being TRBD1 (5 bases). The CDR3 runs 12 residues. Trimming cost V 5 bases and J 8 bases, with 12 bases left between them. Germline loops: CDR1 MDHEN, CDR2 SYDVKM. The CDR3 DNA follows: TGTGCCAGCAGTGTACAGGTACAAGGCTACACCTTC. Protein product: CASSVQVQGYTF.